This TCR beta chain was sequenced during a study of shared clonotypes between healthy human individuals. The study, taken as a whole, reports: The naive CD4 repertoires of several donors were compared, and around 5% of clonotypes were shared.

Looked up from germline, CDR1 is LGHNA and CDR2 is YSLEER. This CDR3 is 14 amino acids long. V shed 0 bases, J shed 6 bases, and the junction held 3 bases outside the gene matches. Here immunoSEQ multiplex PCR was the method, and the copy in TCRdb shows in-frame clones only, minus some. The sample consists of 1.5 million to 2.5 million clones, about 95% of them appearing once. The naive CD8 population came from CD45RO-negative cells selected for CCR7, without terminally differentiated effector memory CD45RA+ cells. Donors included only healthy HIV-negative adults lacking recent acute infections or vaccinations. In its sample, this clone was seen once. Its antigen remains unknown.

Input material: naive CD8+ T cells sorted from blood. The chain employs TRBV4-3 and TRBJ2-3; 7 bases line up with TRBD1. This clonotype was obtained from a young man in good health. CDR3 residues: CASSQDPGGDTQYF. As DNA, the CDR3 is TGCGCCAGCAGCCAAGACCCAGGGGGTGATACGCAGTATTTT.